Following are 2 T cell receptor beta chains from one sample sequenced in a study of blood T cell repertoires in COVID-19. Method: immunoSEQ multiplex PCR; TCRdb's copy keeps in-frame clones and lacks some. The table includes 83,000 or so clones, around 80% detected once. Sequencing was carried out using peripheral blood. The receptor set was obtained from a human donor in a cohort sampled during active COVID-19.

This clone has more than one count but fewer than ten. V usage is TRBV5-1 and J usage is TRBJ2-3, with 9 positions matching TRBD2. The germline CDR1 and CDR2 sequences are SGHRS and YFSETQ. The CDR3 is 14 amino acids. The V segment lost 5 bases and the J segment 4 bases; nucleotides outside the gene matches: 5. The CDR3 sequence is CASRPRGGADTQYF. CDR3 nucleotides: TGCGCCAGCAGACCGCGGGGGGGCGCAGATACGCAGTATTTT.

This chain uses TRBV7-3 with TRBJ2-1, with 8 bases aligning to TRBD1. This CDR3 region has 15 residues. Germline CDR1 reads SGHTA; CDR2 reads FQGTGA. V was clipped by 5 bases and J by 9 bases; unmatched bases: 12. The CDR3 coding sequence is TGTGCCAGCAGCCCTTCAGGACAGGGTTATACTGAGCAGTTCTTC. Protein: CASSPSGQGYTEQFF.